This TCR beta chain is drawn from a study of blood T cell repertoires in COVID-19. For the study at large: The United States, Italy and Spain were the sources of the acute and convalescent COVID-19 samples. Nucleic acid was either cDNA or gDNA, and it came from T cells, B-cell-depleted T cells, or PBMCs.

The V and J ends lost 3 bases and 0 bases, in that order; junction bases with no gene match: 9. CDR1 is LGHNA, CDR2 YNFKEQ, per germline. The CDR3 loop spans 19 amino acids. Clones were read by immunoSEQ multiplex PCR, and TCRdb kept only the in-frame ones, dropping some. The sample lists some 200,000 clones, 88% occurring once. The chain employs TRBV4-2 and TRBJ2-2, with 11 bases that match TRBD2. Sequencing was done on a sample of peripheral blood. The origin of this receptor is a man between 40 and 49 years old with active or convalescent COVID-19. CDR3 coding DNA: TGTGCCAGCAGCCACAATCCGGGACTAGCGGTTGCGAACACCGGGGAGCTGTTTTTT. Translation: CASSHNPGLAVANTGELFF.